A selection of T cell receptor beta chains follows, all from one sample in a study of technical replicates of blood from a handful of donors. TCRdb's copy holds only in-frame clones and misses some; the assay was immunoSEQ multiplex PCR. The repertoire consists of fewer than 95,000 clones, with more than 85% occurring once and the leading ten covering 0.25%. The specimen sequenced was T cells isolated from PBMCs. The receptors were sampled from a human donor in good health. Each CDR3 is given with its conserved first and last residue. A D gene is named only where the DNA matches it firmly.

j_gene | v_gene | d_gene | CDR3aa
TRBJ2-7 | TRBV6-1 | TRBD2 | CASNPPGGLTYEQYF
TRBJ1-4 | TRBV4-2 | . | CASSPPGGTNEKLFF
TRBJ1-2 | TRBV6-5 | . | CASGRGGLAIGYTF
TRBJ2-1 | TRBV7-8 | TRBD2 | CASSEKRGGLYNEQFF
TRBJ1-5 | TRBV30 | . | CAWRQGSNQPQHF
TRBJ2-7 | TRBV27 | TRBD2 | CANTGGVSSYEQYF
TRBJ2-1 | TRBV14 | . | CASSQLGSSYNEQFF
TRBJ2-3 | TRBV7-9 | . | CASGNRWGTDTQYF
TRBJ1-2 | TRBV7-9 | . | CASSLDSYGYTF
TRBJ1-4 | TRBV11-3 | . | CAVRAEKLFF
TRBJ2-3 | TRBV7-9 | . | CASVLVSTDTQYF
TRBJ2-1 | TRBV11-3 | . | CASSSDSFIYNEQFF
TRBJ1-5 | TRBV7-9 | . | CASSSADRLNQPQHF
TRBJ1-1 | TRBV7-8 | . | CASSSLLAGAMNTEAFF
TRBJ2-1 | TRBV30 | TRBD2 | CAWRSSGGASEQFF
TRBJ1-2 | TRBV13 | TRBD1 | CASTERNRGNYGYTF
TRBJ1-5 | TRBV7-9 | TRBD1 | CASSRGQAFNQPQHF
TRBJ2-2 | TRBV27 | TRBD1 | CASRPGQANTGELFF
TRBJ2-5 | TRBV7-9 | TRBD2 | CASSSTASLAGGKETQYF
TRBJ2-7 | TRBV5-4 | TRBD1 | CASSRWTGGSYEQYF
TRBJ1-3 | TRBV6-4 | TRBD1 | CARGTVSGNTIYF
TRBJ1-3 | TRBV2 | . | CASSDGGGSGNTIYF
TRBJ2-7 | TRBV19 | . | CASSITGTYEQYF
TRBJ1-2 | TRBV11-2 | . | CASSQGTINYGYTF
TRBJ1-1 | TRBV27 | TRBD1 | CASSLKQGALGAFF
TRBJ2-5 | TRBV9 | TRBD1 | CASSVAPDQGQVQETQYF
TRBJ2-5 | TRBV7-9 | . | CASSIGQKETQYF
TRBJ2-7 | TRBV4-1 | TRBD2 | CASSQGAGGPEEQYF
TRBJ1-3 | TRBV4-1 | TRBD1 | CASSPGGGNTIYF
TRBJ1-2 | TRBV4-2 | TRBD1 | CASTLEGGRGSGYTF
TRBJ2-7 | TRBV5-4 | . | CASSRGGAEQYF
TRBJ2-7 | TRBV28 | . | CASSTPGGTPLPYEQYF
TRBJ2-7 | TRBV28 | TRBD2 | CASSLLLRTGGLSYEQYF
TRBJ2-3 | TRBV21-1 | . | CASNSTGRPTDTQYF
TRBJ2-2 | TRBV5-4 | TRBD2 | CASSPQREGTGELFF
TRBJ1-4 | TRBV5-4 | TRBD1 | CASSLMTGPNEKLFF
TRBJ1-3 | TRBV6-6 | . | CASKQGGVGSGNTIYF
TRBJ1-1 | TRBV19 | . | CASSIFGAVTRNTEAFF
TRBJ2-1 | TRBV9 | . | CASSVGLVGSYNEQFF
TRBJ1-5 | TRBV11-2 | . | CASSLATGQPQHF